These 15 T cell receptor beta chains share one sample of origin, sequenced in a study of CDR3 diversity in severe acne. TCRdb re-called the PCR reads with MiXCR, one entry per CDR3 protein. The sample has 79,000 or so distinct CDR3 sequences; about half are singletons. Source material: blood. These receptors came from a male donor with severe acne vulgaris.

The genes are TRBV4-1 and TRBJ2-5; D remains ambiguous. Trimming shortened V by 2 bases and J by 5 bases, and 15 bases separated the two germline ends. Germline lookup yields CDR1 MGHRA and CDR2 YSYEKL. The CDR3 length is 15 residues. Written as DNA, the CDR3 is TGCGCCAGCAGCCAACATACAGCTTCACCCGAGACCCAGTACTTC. This gives the protein CASSQHTASPETQYF.

This clonotype was counted once. The chain joins TRBV25-1 to TRBJ2-3, with 9 bases matching TRBD2. The CDR3 totals 16 residues. After removal of 5 bases from V and 4 bases from J, the junction contained 10 bases not matched to a gene. CDR1 MGHDK and CDR2 SYGVNS come from the germline V gene. The DNA for the CDR3 is TGTGCCAGCAGTTCACGGGTAGCGGGAGCGGCAGATACGCAGTATTTT. It is translated as CASSSRVAGAADTQYF.

This clonotype was seen many times. The chain employs TRBV24-1 and TRBJ2-1, with TRBD2 identical over 15 bases. There are 18 residues in the CDR3. From germline, CDR1 is KGHDR and CDR2 SFDVKD. Trimming took 3 bases from V and 3 from J; bases not matched to a gene: 5. In nucleotides, the CDR3 is TGTGCCACCAGTGATCCGGGGACTAGCGGGAGGTTCTACAATGAGCAGTTCTTC. Translating it yields CATSDPGTSGRFYNEQFF.

The rearrangement uses TRBV20-1 and TRBJ2-7; D may be TRBD1 (5 bases). This CDR3 is 13 amino acids long. V was cut by 1 base and J by 0 bases, with 7 bases left in between. Germline V lookup: CDR1 DFQATT, CDR2 SNEGSKA (reference sequence). The CDR3 is CSARAQASYEQYF. The CDR3 DNA sequence: TGCAGTGCTAGAGCACAGGCCTCCTACGAGCAGTACTTC.

This CDR3 reads CASSQVKGSTDTQYF. The CDR3 coding sequence is TGCGCCAGCAGCCAAGTAAAAGGCAGCACAGATACGCAGTATTTT. V is TRBV4-1 and J is TRBJ2-3, with unresolved D. This CDR3 region has 15 residues. Germline lookup yields CDR1 MGHRA and CDR2 YSYEKL. Trimming removed 1 base at V and 0 bases at J, with 8 bases between.

Worth noting for this clonotype: Its ends do not fully match the called genes, so a read error is possible. V usage is TRBV11-2 and J usage is TRBJ1-4; D call uncertain. This CDR3 spans 16 amino acids. In germline, CDR1 is SGHAT, CDR2 FQNNGV. CDR3 amino acids: CANSSVLGKPNEKLFF. CDR3 nucleotide sequence: TGTGCCAACAGCTCAGTGCTGGGAAAACCTAATGAAAAACTGTTTTTT.

This clonotype came up many times. This rearrangement joins TRBV11-2 to TRBJ2-5; 7 bases map to TRBD1. This CDR3 is built from 15 residues. Looked up from germline, CDR1 is SGHAT and CDR2 is FQNNGV. Losses at the gene ends were 1 base for V and 5 bases for J; bases not matched to a gene: 7. This chain's CDR3 is CASSLGAGGHETQYF. In nucleotides, the CDR3 is TGTGCCAGCAGCTTAGGTGCAGGGGGACACGAGACCCAGTACTTC.

The chain recombines TRBV19 with TRBJ2-2; either TRBD1 or TRBD2 may supply D (6 bases each). Germline assignment: CDR1 LNHDA and CDR2 SQIVND (reference sequence). Trimming stripped 3 bases from V and 4 bases from J, with 15 bases between. The CDR3 runs 16 residues. CDR3 loop: CASSMGGTGTTGELFF. The CDR3 nucleotides are TGTGCCAGTAGTATGGGGGGTACAGGGACCACCGGGGAGCTGTTTTTT.

This clonotype was seen a single time. The rearrangement links TRBV30 to TRBJ1-3; D is unresolved. This CDR3 is built from 13 residues. V lost 3 bases and J lost 9, with 15 bases in between. CDR1 and CDR2 (germline): GTSNPN, SVGIG (reference sequence). The CDR3 loop is CAWRVQEIPTIYF. CDR3 in DNA: TGTGCCTGGAGAGTGCAGGAGATTCCCACCATATATTTT.

V usage is TRBV20-1 and J usage is TRBJ2-7, with D tentatively TRBD2 (5 bases). V lost 4 bases and J lost 1, with 11 bases in between. The CDR3 has 13 residues. CDR1 and CDR2 from the germline V gene are DFQATT and SNEGSKA (reference sequence). The CDR3 coding sequence is TGCAGTGCTAAGGGTAGCGATTCCTACGAGCAGTACTTC. It is translated as CSAKGSDSYEQYF.

J is TRBJ2-2 and V is TRBV6-6; the D is unclear. V lost 2 bases, J lost 6 bases, and 16 bases lay in between. From germline, CDR1 is MNHNY and CDR2 SVGAGI (reference sequence). The CDR3 is 16 residues long. The CDR3 nucleotides are TGTGCCAGCAGTTACGTCGGACCGACAATGCCCGGGGAGCTGTTTTTT. It translates to CASSYVGPTMPGELFF.

In the case of this clonotype: A much bigger clone sits one base away, suggesting this may be a read error. V usage is TRBV15 and J usage is TRBJ2-5; D not resolved. The CDR3 sequence is 15 residues long. Germline V gene lookup returns CDR1 LNHNV and CDR2 YYDKDF (reference sequence). This CDR3 is CATGRDQNRQETQYF. CDR3 in DNA: TGTGCCACCGGCAGAGATCAAAACAGACAAGAGACCCAGTACTTC. Together with reference TRBV15 and TRBJ2-5, the CDR3 gives the full variable domain: DAMVIQNPRYQVTQFGKPVTLSCSQTLNHNVMYWYQQKSSQAPKLLFHYYDKDFNNEADTPDNFQSRRPNTSFCFLDIRSPGLGDTAMYLCATGRDQNRQETQYFGPGTRLLVL.

This clonotype was found many times. The J gene is TRBJ2-2, the V gene TRBV7-3; tentatively, D is TRBD2 (6 bases). This CDR3 is built from 15 residues. Trimming cost V 0 bases and J 1 base, with 6 bases left between them. Looked up from germline, CDR1 is SGHTA and CDR2 is FQGTGA. The CDR3: CASSLTGGNTGELFF. The CDR3 nucleotides read TGTGCCAGCAGCTTAACGGGAGGGAACACCGGGGAGCTGTTTTTT.

The gene calls are TRBV11-3 and TRBJ1-1, with D possibly being TRBD1 (5 bases). CDR1 and CDR2 from the germline V gene are SGHNT and YENEEA. This CDR3 is built from 13 residues. Trimming removed 5 bases from V and 3 bases from J, with 10 bases in between. The CDR3 bases are TGTGCCAGCAGCCCCCGGGGGGACACTGAAGCTTTCTTT. It specifies CASSPRGDTEAFF. Full variable domain (rest looked up from reference TRBV11-3 and TRBJ1-1): EAGVVQSPRYKIIEKKQPVAFWCNPISGHNTLYWYLQNLGQGPELLIRYENEEAVDDSQLPKDRFSAERLKGVDSTLKIQPAELGDSAVYLCASSPRGDTEAFFGQGTRLTVV.

This chain joins TRBV25-1 and TRBJ2-7; D remains ambiguous. The CDR3 covers 11 residues. V was clipped by 3 bases and J by 5 bases, with 5 bases between them. CDR1 and CDR2 from the germline V gene are MGHDK and SYGVNS. CDR3 protein: CASSEGDEQYF. The CDR3 DNA is TGTGCCAGCAGTGAGGGCGACGAGCAGTACTTC.